These T cell receptor beta chains were read from a single sample in a study of Ad26.COV2.S vaccination and SARS-CoV-2 variants. This table comes from immunoSEQ multiplex PCR, and its TCRdb copy is limited to in-frame clones, with some not included. The sample includes 300,000 to 400,000 clones, over 80% of them seen just once. The source material was peripheral blood, sampled in a trial of Ad26.COV2.S vaccine versus placebo. The source of these receptors is a person between 18 and 65 years old who received the Ad26.COV2.S COVID-19 vaccine or a placebo. Both conserved end residues are part of each CDR3. The order of the fields is CDR3 DNA, CDR3 protein, V gene, clone size, D gene, J gene. D genes are given only for firm matches. Rows give clone size only sometimes, using once, few, many, or a class for an expanded clone.

CDR3nt: TGCGCCAGCACCCTAGTAGACACAAGCTATGGCTACACCTTC
CDR3aa: CASTLVDTSYGYTF
v_gene: TRBV5-1
abundance: .
d_gene: .
j_gene: TRBJ1-2

CDR3nt: TGTGCCAGCAGCCCTAGCGGGGGGAACTACGAGCAGTACTTC
CDR3aa: CASSPSGGNYEQYF
v_gene: TRBV7-3
abundance: .
d_gene: TRBD2
j_gene: TRBJ2-7

CDR3nt: TGTGCCAGTAGTATAACGGGGGCAAGAGAGACCCAGTACTTC
CDR3aa: CASSITGARETQYF
v_gene: TRBV19
abundance: .
d_gene: .
j_gene: TRBJ2-5

CDR3nt: TGTGCCAGCAGTTCGGGACAGGGGAGCTCCTATAATTCACCCCTCCACTTT
CDR3aa: CASSSGQGSSYNSPLHF
v_gene: TRBV2
abundance: .
d_gene: TRBD1
j_gene: TRBJ1-6

CDR3nt: TGCGCCAGCCGATTGGGTTACGAGCAGTACTTC
CDR3aa: CASRLGYEQYF
v_gene: TRBV5-1
abundance: .
d_gene: .
j_gene: TRBJ2-7

CDR3nt: TGCAGTGCTAGTCGGGGGGCGAACACCGGGGAGCTGTTTTTT
CDR3aa: CSASRGANTGELFF
v_gene: TRBV20-1
abundance: .
d_gene: TRBD2
j_gene: TRBJ2-2

CDR3nt: TGTGCCAGCACCGCCACCGAGCGCGGAGCTTTCTTT
CDR3aa: CASTATERGAFF
v_gene: TRBV28
abundance: .
d_gene: .
j_gene: TRBJ1-1

CDR3nt: TGTGCCAGCAGCTTAATATGGACTAGCACAGATACGCAGTATTTT
CDR3aa: CASSLIWTSTDTQYF
v_gene: TRBV7-8
abundance: .
d_gene: .
j_gene: TRBJ2-3

CDR3nt: TGTGCCAGCAGTGAATATCTAACAGATAAGGAAGCTTTCTTT
CDR3aa: CASSEYLTDKEAFF
v_gene: TRBV25-1
abundance: few
d_gene: .
j_gene: TRBJ1-1

CDR3nt: TGTGCCAGTAGTACGCACCAGACAGGGGTTATTGGCTATGGCTACACCTTC
CDR3aa: CASSTHQTGVIGYGYTF
v_gene: TRBV19
abundance: .
d_gene: TRBD1
j_gene: TRBJ1-2

CDR3nt: TGTGCCAGTAGCACCGGGACAGGGGCCTCTGGGGCCAACGTCCTGACTTTC
CDR3aa: CASSTGTGASGANVLTF
v_gene: TRBV19
abundance: .
d_gene: TRBD1
j_gene: TRBJ2-6

CDR3nt: TGCGCCAGCAGCCTGGACAGCCTTTCACCCCTCCACTTT
CDR3aa: CASSLDSLSPLHF
v_gene: TRBV5-1
abundance: .
d_gene: .
j_gene: TRBJ1-6

CDR3nt: TGTGCCAGCAGTTTATATAACCCAGACAGGGGGCGACGGGGCACCGGGGAGCTGTTTTTT
CDR3aa: CASSLYNPDRGRRGTGELFF
v_gene: TRBV27
abundance: .
d_gene: TRBD1
j_gene: TRBJ2-2

CDR3nt: TGTGCCAGCTCACCGCCCAGGGTTTCTTACGAGCAGTACTTC
CDR3aa: CASSPPRVSYEQYF
v_gene: TRBV18
abundance: .
d_gene: .
j_gene: TRBJ2-7